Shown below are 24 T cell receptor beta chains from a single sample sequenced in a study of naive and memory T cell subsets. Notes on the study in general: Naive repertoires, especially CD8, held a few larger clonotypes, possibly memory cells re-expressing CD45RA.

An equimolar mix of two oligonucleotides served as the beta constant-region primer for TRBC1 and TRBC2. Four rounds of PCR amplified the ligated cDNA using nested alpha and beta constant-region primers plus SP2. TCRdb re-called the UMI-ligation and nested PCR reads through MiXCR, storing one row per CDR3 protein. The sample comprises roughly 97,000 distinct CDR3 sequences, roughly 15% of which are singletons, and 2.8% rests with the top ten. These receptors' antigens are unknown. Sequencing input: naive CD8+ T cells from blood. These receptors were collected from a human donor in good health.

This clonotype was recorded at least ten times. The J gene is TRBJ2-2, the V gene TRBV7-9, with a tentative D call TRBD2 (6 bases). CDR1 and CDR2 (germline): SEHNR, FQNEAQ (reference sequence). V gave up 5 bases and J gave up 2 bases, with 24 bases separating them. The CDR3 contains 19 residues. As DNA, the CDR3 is TGTGCCAGCAGCCCCCGGGGGATATCAACGATAACTAACACCGGGGAGCTGTTTTTT. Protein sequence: CASSPRGISTITNTGELFF.

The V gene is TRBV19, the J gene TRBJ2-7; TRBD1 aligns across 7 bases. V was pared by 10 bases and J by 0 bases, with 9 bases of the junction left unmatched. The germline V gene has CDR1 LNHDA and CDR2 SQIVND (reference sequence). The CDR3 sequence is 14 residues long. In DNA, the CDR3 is TGTGCCACTAGGGACAGCCTGAGCTCCTACGAGCAGTACTTC. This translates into CATRDSLSSYEQYF. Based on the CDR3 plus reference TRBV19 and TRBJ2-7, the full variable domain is DGGITQSPKYLFRKEGQNVTLSCEQNLNHDAMYWYRQDPGQGLRLIYYSQIVNDFQKGDIAEGYSVSREKKESFPLTVTSAQKNPTAFYLCATRDSLSSYEQYFGPGTRLTVT.

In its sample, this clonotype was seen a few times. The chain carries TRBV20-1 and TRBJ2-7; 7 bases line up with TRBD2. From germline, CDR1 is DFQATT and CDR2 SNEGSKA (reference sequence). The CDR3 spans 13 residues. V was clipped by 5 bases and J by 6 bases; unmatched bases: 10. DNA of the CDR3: TGCAGTGCTCCCGGGACTACCCTGCCCGAGCAGTACTTC. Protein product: CSAPGTTLPEQYF.

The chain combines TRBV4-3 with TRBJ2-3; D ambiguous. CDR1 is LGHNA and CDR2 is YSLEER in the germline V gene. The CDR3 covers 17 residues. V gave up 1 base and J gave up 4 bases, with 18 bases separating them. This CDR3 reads CASSQGTPRAVADTQYF. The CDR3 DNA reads TGCGCCAGCAGCCAAGGGACCCCTAGAGCTGTAGCAGATACGCAGTATTTT.

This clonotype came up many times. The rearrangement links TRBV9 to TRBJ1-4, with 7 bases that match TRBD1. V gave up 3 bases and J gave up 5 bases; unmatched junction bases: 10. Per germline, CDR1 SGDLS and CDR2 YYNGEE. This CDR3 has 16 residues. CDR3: CASSDPRQGVNEKLFF. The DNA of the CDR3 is TGTGCCAGCAGCGACCCGAGACAGGGAGTAAATGAAAAACTGTTTTTT.

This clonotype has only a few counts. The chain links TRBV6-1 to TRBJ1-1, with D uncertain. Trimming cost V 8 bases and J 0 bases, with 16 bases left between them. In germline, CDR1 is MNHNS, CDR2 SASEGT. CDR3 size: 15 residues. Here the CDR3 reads CASFNVGYLNTEAFF. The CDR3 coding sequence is TGTGCCAGCTTCAACGTTGGCTACCTGAACACTGAAGCTTTCTTT.

The CDR3 sequence is CASSLQLTDTQYF. DNA for the CDR3: TGTGCCAGCAGCTTACAACTAACAGATACGCAGTATTTT. The chain uses TRBV11-2 and TRBJ2-3; D unresolved. The CDR3 spans 13 residues. CDR1 and CDR2 (germline): SGHAT, FQNNGV. Trimming removed 2 bases at V and 3 bases at J, with 6 bases between. The full variable domain, with the rest looked up from reference TRBV11-2 and TRBJ2-3, is EAGVAQSPRYKIIEKRQSVAFWCNPISGHATLYWYQQILGQGPKLLIQFQNNGVVDDSQLPKDRFSAERLKGVDSTLKIQPAKLEDSAVYLCASSLQLTDTQYFGPGTRLTVL.

The CDR3 DNA follows: TGTGCCAGCAGCTTGGAGGGGATTAACTATGGCTACACCTTC. It specifies CASSLEGINYGYTF. The rearrangement joins TRBV5-5 to TRBJ1-2, with D tentatively TRBD1 (5 bases). V shed 0 bases and J shed 1 base, with 7 bases lying between them. This CDR3 has 14 amino acids. Germline values: CDR1 SGHKS, CDR2 YYEKEE (reference sequence).

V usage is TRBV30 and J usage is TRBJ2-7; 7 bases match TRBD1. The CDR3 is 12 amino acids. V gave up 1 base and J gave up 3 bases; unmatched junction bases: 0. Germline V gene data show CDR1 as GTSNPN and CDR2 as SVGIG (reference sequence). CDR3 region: CAWSGDSYEQYF. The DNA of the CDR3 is TGTGCCTGGAGTGGGGACAGCTACGAGCAGTACTTC.

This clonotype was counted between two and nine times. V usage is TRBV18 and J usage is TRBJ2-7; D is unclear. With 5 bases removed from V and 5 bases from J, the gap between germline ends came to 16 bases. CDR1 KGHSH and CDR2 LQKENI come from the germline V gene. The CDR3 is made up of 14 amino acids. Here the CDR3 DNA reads TGTGCCAGCTCATCGTACGTGTGGATCCACGAGCAGTACTTC. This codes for CASSSYVWIHEQYF.

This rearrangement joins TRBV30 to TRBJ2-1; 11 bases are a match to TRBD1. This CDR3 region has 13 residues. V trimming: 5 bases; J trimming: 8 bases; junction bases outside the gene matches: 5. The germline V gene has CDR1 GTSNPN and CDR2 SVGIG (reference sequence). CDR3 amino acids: CAWGTGGLDEQFF. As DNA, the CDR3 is TGTGCCTGGGGGACAGGGGGTTTGGATGAGCAGTTCTTC.

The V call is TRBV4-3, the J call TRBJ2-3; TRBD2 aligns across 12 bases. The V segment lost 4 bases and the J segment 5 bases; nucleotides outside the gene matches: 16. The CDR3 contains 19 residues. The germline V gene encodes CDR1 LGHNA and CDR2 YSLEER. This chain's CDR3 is CASSPAGLAGGLAGDTQYF. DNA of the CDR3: TGCGCCAGCAGCCCGGCGGGGCTAGCGGGAGGGCTGGCCGGAGATACGCAGTATTTT.

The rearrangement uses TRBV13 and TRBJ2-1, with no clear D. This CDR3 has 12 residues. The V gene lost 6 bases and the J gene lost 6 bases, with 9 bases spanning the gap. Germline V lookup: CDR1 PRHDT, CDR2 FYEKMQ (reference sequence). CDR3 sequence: CASRQASNEQFF. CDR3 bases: TGTGCCAGCAGGCAGGCGAGCAATGAGCAGTTCTTC.

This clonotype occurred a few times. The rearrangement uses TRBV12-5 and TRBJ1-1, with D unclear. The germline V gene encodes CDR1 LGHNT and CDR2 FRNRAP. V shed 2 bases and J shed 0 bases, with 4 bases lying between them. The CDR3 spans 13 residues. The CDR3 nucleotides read TGTGCTAGTGGTTTGAACGTGAACACTGAAGCTTTCTTT. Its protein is CASGLNVNTEAFF.

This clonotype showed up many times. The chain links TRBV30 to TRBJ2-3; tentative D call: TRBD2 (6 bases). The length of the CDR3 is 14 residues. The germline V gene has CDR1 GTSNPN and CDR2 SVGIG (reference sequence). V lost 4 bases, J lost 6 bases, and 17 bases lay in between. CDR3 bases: TGTGCCTGGAATCGGGACGGGAGTGCGGATACGCAGTATTTT. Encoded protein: CAWNRDGSADTQYF.

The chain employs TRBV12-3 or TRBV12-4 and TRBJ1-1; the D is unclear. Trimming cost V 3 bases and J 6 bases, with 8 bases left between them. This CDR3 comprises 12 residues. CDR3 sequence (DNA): TGTGCCAGCAGTTTTGCAAGTTCTGAAGCTTTCTTT. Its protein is CASSFASSEAFF.

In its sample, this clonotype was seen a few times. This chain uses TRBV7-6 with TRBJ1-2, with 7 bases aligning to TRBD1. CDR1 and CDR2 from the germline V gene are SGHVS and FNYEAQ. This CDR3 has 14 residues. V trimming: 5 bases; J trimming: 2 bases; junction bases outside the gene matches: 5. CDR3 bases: TGTGCCAGCAGCCCCCAGGGGGGGAACTATGGCTACACCTTC. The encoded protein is CASSPQGGNYGYTF.

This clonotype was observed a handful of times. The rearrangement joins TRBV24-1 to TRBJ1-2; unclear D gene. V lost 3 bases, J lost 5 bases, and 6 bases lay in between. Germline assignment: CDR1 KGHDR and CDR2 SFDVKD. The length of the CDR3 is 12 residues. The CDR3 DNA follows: TGTGCCACCAGTGATCCGACATATGGCTACACCTTC. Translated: CATSDPTYGYTF.

The CDR3 DNA reads as TGTGCCAGCTCACCACCCACTGGGGGGGATCGCGAGCAGTACTTC. It encodes CASSPPTGGDREQYF. The rearrangement joins TRBV18 to TRBJ2-7, with 7 nucleotides matching TRBD2. This CDR3 contains 15 residues. From germline, CDR1 is KGHSH and CDR2 LQKENI. J was trimmed by 6 bases and V by 0 bases; bases with no gene match: 8.

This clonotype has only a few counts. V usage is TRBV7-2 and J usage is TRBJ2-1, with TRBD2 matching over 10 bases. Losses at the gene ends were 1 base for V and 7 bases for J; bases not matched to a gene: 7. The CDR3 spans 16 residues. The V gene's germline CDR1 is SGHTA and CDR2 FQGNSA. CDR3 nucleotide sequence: TGTGCCAGCAGCTTAGGGCCTAGCGGGAGTCGGAATGAGCAGTTCTTC. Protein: CASSLGPSGSRNEQFF.

CDR3 sequence: CATPGGTGNSPLHF. CDR3 DNA: TGTGCCACCCCCGGGGGGACAGGGAACTCACCCCTCCACTTT. The chain carries TRBV7-9 and TRBJ1-6, with TRBD1 matching over 9 bases. Germline V CDR1 and CDR2: SEHNR, FQNEAQ (reference sequence). This CDR3 is built from 14 residues. V shed 10 bases, J shed 10 bases, and the junction held 11 bases outside the gene matches. Full variable domain (rest looked up from reference TRBV7-9 and TRBJ1-6): DTGVSQNPRHKITKRGQNVTFRCDPISEHNRLYWYRQTLGQGPEFLTYFQNEAQLEKSRLLSDRFSAERPKGSFSTLEIQRTEQGDSAMYLCATPGGTGNSPLHFGNGTRLTVT.

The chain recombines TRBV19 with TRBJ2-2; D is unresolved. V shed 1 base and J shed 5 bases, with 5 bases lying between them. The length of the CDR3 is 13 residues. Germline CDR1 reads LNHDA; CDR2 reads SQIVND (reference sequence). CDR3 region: CASSIALTGELFF. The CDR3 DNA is TGTGCCAGTAGTATAGCTCTGACCGGGGAGCTGTTTTTT.

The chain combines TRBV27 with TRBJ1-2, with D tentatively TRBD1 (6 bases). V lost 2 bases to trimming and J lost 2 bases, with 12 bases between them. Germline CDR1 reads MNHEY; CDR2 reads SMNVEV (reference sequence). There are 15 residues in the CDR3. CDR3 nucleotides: TGTGCCAGCAGTTTAAGTGGCGGGGGCAACTATGGCTACACCTTC. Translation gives CASSLSGGGNYGYTF.

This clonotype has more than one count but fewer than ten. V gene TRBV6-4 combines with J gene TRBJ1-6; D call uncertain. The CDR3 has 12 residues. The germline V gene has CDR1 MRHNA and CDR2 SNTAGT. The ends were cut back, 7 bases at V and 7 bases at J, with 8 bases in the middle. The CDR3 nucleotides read TGTGCCAGCACAGACGGAAATTCACCCCTCCACTTT. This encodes CASTDGNSPLHF.